This TCR beta chain was obtained from a study of shared clonotypes between healthy human individuals. Study context: Each donor contributed plates that comprised three CD4 naive, three CD4 memory, two CD8 naive and one CD8 memory. Broader study findings: The authors sampled blood alone, and tissue repertoires likely differ.

Sorted-subset replicate PCR reactions were performed with 200 ng DNA, corresponding to tens of thousands of T cell genomes. Clones were read by immunoSEQ multiplex PCR, and TCRdb kept only the in-frame ones, dropping some. The table records about 600,000 clones, more than 95% of them present only once. The length of the CDR3 is 18 residues. Germline V gene data show CDR1 as MGHRA and CDR2 as YSYEKL. Losses at the gene ends were 0 bases for V and 3 bases for J; bases not matched to a gene: 9. Note on this clone: Its antigen is unidentified.

The naive CD8 subset, CD45RO-negative cells positively selected for CCR7, excluded terminally differentiated effector memory CD45RA+ cells. The chain links TRBV4-1 to TRBJ2-1; TRBD1 aligns across 9 bases. Sequenced sample: naive CD8+ T cells sorted from blood. This TCR was sampled from a man in his thirties or forties in good health. The CDR3 sequence is CASSQDAPGQGYYNEQFF. The CDR3 nucleotides read TGCGCCAGCAGCCAAGATGCGCCGGGACAGGGTTACTACAATGAGCAGTTCTTC.